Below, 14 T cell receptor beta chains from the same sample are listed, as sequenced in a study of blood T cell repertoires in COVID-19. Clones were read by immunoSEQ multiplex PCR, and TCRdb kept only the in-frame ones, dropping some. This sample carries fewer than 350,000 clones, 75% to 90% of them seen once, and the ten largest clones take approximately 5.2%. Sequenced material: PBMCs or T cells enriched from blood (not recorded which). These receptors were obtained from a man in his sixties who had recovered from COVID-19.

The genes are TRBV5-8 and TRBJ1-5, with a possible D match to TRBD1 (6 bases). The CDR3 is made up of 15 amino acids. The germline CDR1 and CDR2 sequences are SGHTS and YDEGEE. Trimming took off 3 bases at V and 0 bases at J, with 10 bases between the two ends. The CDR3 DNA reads TGTGCCAGCAGCTCCGGGACACGTAGCAATCAGCCCCAGCATTTT. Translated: CASSSGTRSNQPQHF.

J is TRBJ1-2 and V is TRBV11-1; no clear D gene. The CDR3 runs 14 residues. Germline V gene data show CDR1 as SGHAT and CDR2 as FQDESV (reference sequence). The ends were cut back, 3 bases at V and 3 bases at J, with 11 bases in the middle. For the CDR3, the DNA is TGTGCCAGCAGCTTGGGCGATCGTGACTATGGCTACACCTTC. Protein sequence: CASSLGDRDYGYTF. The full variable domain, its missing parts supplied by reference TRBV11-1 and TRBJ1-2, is EAEVAQSPRYKITEKSQAVAFWCDPISGHATLYWYRQILGQGPELLVQFQDESVVDDSQLPKDRFSAERLKGVDSTLKIQPAELGDSAMYLCASSLGDRDYGYTFGSGTRLTVV.

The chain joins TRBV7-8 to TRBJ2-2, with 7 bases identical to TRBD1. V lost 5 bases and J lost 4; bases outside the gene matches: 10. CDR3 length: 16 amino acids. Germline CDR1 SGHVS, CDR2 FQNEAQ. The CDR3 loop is CASSTRQGRGTGELFF. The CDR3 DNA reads TGTGCCAGCAGCACAAGACAGGGAAGGGGCACCGGGGAGCTGTTTTTT.

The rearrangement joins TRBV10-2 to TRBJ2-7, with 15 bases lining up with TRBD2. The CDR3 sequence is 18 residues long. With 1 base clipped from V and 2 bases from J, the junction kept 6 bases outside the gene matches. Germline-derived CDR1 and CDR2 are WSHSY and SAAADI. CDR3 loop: CASSEFGTSGRPPYEQYF. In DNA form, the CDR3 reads TGCGCCAGCAGTGAGTTTGGGACTAGCGGGAGGCCCCCCTACGAGCAGTACTTC.

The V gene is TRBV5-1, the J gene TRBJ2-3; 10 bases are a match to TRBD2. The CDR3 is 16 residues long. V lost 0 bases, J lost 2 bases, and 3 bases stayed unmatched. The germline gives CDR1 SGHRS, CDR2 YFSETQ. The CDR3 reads CASSLVGTSATDTQYF. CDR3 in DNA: TGCGCCAGCAGCTTGGTAGGGACTAGCGCCACAGATACGCAGTATTTT.

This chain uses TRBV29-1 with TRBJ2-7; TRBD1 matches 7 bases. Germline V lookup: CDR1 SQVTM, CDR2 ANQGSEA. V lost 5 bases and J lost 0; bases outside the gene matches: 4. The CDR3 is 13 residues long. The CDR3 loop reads CSVLTGDSYEQYF. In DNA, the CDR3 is TGCAGCGTTCTCACAGGGGACTCCTACGAGCAGTACTTC.

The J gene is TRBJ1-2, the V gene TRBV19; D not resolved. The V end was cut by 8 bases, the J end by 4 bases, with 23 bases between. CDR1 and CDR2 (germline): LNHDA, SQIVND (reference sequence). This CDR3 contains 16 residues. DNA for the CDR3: TGTGCCAGTGCCCTGGCAGACTCCCCCGCCATCTATGGCTACACCTTC. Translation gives CASALADSPAIYGYTF.

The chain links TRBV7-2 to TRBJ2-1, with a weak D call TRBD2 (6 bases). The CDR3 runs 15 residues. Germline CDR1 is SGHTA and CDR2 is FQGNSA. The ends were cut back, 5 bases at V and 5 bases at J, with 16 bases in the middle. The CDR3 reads CASSPWTGVDNEQFF. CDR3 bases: TGTGCCAGCAGCCCGTGGACGGGAGTGGACAATGAGCAGTTCTTC. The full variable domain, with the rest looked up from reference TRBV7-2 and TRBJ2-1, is GAGVSQSPSNKVTEKGKDVELRCDPISGHTALYWYRQSLGQGLEFLIYFQGNSAPDKSGLPSDRFSAERTGGSVSTLTIQRTQQEDSAVYLCASSPWTGVDNEQFFGPGTRLTVL.

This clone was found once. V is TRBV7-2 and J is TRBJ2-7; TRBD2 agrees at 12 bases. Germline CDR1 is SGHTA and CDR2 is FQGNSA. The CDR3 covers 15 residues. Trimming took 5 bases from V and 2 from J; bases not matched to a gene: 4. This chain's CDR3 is CASSTRTSGAYEQYF. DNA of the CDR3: TGTGCCAGCAGCACCCGGACTAGCGGGGCCTACGAGCAGTACTTC.

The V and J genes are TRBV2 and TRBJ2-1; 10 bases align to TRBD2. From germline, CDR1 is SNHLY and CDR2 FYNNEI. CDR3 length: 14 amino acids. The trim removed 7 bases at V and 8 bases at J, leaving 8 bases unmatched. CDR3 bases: TGTGCCAGCACCAAGCGGGAGGGCCTAGATGAGCAGTTCTTC. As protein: CASTKREGLDEQFF.

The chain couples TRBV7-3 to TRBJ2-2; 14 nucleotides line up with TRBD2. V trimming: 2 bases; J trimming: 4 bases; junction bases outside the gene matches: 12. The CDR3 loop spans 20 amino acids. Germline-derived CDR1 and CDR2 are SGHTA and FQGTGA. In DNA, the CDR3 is TGTGCCAGCAGCTTAGGCTCGATCGGACTAGCGGGAGGCTCCACCGGGGAGCTGTTTTTT. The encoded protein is CASSLGSIGLAGGSTGELFF. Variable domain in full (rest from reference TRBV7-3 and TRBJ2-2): GAGVSQTPSNKVTEKGKYVELRCDPISGHTALYWYRQSLGQGPEFLIYFQGTGAADDSGLPNDRFFAVRPEGSVSTLKIQRTERGDSAVYLCASSLGSIGLAGGSTGELFFGEGSRLTVL.

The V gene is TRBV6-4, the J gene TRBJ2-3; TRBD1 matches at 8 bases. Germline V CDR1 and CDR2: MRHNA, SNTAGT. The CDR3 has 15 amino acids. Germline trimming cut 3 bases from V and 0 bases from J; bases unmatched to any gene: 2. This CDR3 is CASSEGQASTDTQYF. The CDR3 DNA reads TGTGCCAGCAGTGAGGGACAGGCTAGCACAGATACGCAGTATTTT.

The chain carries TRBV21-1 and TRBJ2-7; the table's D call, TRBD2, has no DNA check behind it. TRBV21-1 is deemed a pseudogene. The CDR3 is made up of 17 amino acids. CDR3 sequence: CASSKWRLAASSYEQYF. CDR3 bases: TGTGCCAGCAGCAAATGGAGACTAGCGGCCAGCTCCTACGAGCAGTACTTC.

The CDR3 loop reads CASSNPTVNYGYTF. Here the CDR3 DNA reads TGTGCCAGCAGTAACCCGACAGTAAACTATGGCTACACCTTC. The gene calls are TRBV6-5 and TRBJ1-2; a possible D gene is TRBD1 (5 bases). The CDR3 covers 14 residues. Germline V gives CDR1 MNHEY, CDR2 SVGAGI. V was trimmed by 5 bases and J by 2 bases, leaving 12 bases between them.